The 25 T cell receptor beta chains reported below all come from one sample, sequenced in a study of OX40 agonist ivuxolimab in advanced cancers. TCRdb's copy holds only in-frame clones and misses some; the assay was immunoSEQ multiplex PCR. The sample lists some 74,000 clones, roughly 90% occurring once. Sequenced here: CD4+ or CD8+ T cells sorted from blood, sampled in a trial of the OX40 agonist ivuxolimab. These receptors all stem from an adult with an advanced solid tumor such as melanoma, head and neck, liver or kidney cancer.

This chain uses TRBV15 with TRBJ1-4; D gene unclear. CDR3 length: 12 amino acids. Trimming took off 4 bases at V and 8 bases at J, with 8 bases between the two ends. Germline V gene lookup returns CDR1 LNHNV and CDR2 YYDKDF (reference sequence). Written as DNA, the CDR3 is TGTGCCACCAGCACGGGGTCCGAAAAACTGTTTTTT. Encoded protein: CATSTGSEKLFF.

V gene TRBV27 combines with J gene TRBJ1-5; TRBD1 might be the D (6 bases). The CDR3 contains 13 residues. V shed 8 bases and J shed 4 bases, with 12 bases lying between them. The V gene's germline CDR1 is MNHEY and CDR2 SMNVEV (reference sequence). The CDR3 coding sequence is TGTGCCAGCGAATGGACAGAGAATCAGCCCCAGCATTTT. Encoded protein: CASEWTENQPQHF.

This sequence joins TRBV29-1 and TRBJ2-3; D is unclear. CDR3 size: 12 residues. Trimming stripped 4 bases from V and 0 bases from J, with 5 bases between. CDR1 SQVTM and CDR2 ANQGSEA come from the germline V gene. The CDR3 DNA is TGCAGCGTTGGGCAGAGCACAGATACGCAGTATTTT. It translates to CSVGQSTDTQYF.

This sequence joins TRBV19 and TRBJ2-3, with TRBD2 matching 8 bases. Germline values: CDR1 LNHDA, CDR2 SQIVND (reference sequence). The CDR3 spans 14 residues. The ends lost 6 bases at V and 5 bases at J; junction bases unmatched: 7. The CDR3 DNA reads as TGTGCCAGTAGCCTAGCCCGGGGGGGAGATACGCAGTATTTT. Its translation: CASSLARGGDTQYF.

The chain joins TRBV15 to TRBJ2-2, with TRBD1 as a possible D gene (6 bases). V was trimmed by 0 bases and J by 5 bases, leaving 7 bases between them. CDR3 length: 14 amino acids. Germline lookup yields CDR1 LNHNV and CDR2 YYDKDF (reference sequence). CDR3 protein: CATSRDQGTGELFF. The CDR3, as DNA: TGTGCCACCAGCAGAGATCAGGGGACCGGGGAGCTGTTTTTT.

This clone was counted only a few times. The V and J genes are TRBV7-6 and TRBJ2-5, with 11 bases identical to TRBD1. The CDR3 sequence is 12 residues long. With 5 bases clipped from V and 9 bases from J, the junction kept 2 bases outside the gene matches. CDR1 and CDR2 from the germline V gene are SGHVS and FNYEAQ. As DNA, the CDR3 is TGTGCCAGCAGCCGGGGACAGGGGGCCCAGTACTTC. Protein product: CASSRGQGAQYF.

CDR3 residues: CASSIVPRGSADTQYF. The CDR3, as DNA: TGTGCCAGTAGTATAGTCCCTCGCGGGTCTGCAGATACGCAGTATTTT. J is TRBJ2-3 and V is TRBV19, with D possibly being TRBD2 (5 bases). This CDR3 has 16 residues. Germline CDR1 LNHDA, CDR2 SQIVND (reference sequence). Between the trimmed V and J ends, which lost 1 base and 4 bases, there was a span of 15 bases.

This clone was seen only once. The chain employs TRBV20-1 and TRBJ1-5, with D hard to call. The CDR3 has 11 residues. Germline lookup yields CDR1 DFQATT and CDR2 SNEGSKA (reference sequence). V lost 1 base to trimming and J lost 6 bases, with 4 bases between them. The CDR3 DNA reads as TGCAGTGCTAGAGTTGGTCAGCCCCAGCATTTT. Amino acids: CSARVGQPQHF.

V and J are TRBV28 and TRBJ1-2, with D possibly matching TRBD1 (6 bases). The ends were cut back, 2 bases at V and 0 bases at J, with 19 bases in the middle. This CDR3 is 18 amino acids long. The germline CDR1 and CDR2 sequences are MDHEN and SYDVKM. In nucleotides, the CDR3 is TGTGCCAGCAGTTTAGGAGTAGCCGGGGGGGGCTCTAACTATGGCTACACCTTC. It encodes CASSLGVAGGGSNYGYTF.

The V and J genes are TRBV7-9 and TRBJ2-7, with 8 bases lining up with TRBD1. Germline CDR1 SEHNR, CDR2 FQNEAQ (reference sequence). This CDR3 spans 14 amino acids. The V gene end was trimmed by 5 bases and the J gene end by 0 bases; junction bases not matched to a gene: 3. In DNA form, the CDR3 reads TGTGCCAGCAGCGGACAGGGAAACTCCTACGAGCAGTACTTC. This sequence encodes CASSGQGNSYEQYF.

The genes are TRBV28 and TRBJ1-2; D remains unclear. This CDR3 spans 14 amino acids. The V and J ends lost 3 bases and 4 bases respectively, with 12 bases between them. Looked up from germline, CDR1 is MDHEN and CDR2 is SYDVKM. CDR3 sequence (DNA): TGTGCCAGCAGTTTTGCCATGAGGAGCTATGGCTACACCTTC. It codes for CASSFAMRSYGYTF.

V usage is TRBV29-1 and J usage is TRBJ2-3; 11 nucleotides agree with TRBD2. The ends lost 6 bases at V and 3 bases at J; junction bases unmatched: 5. The CDR3 has 14 residues. CDR1 and CDR2 from the germline V gene are SQVTM and ANQGSEA. CDR3 sequence (DNA): TGCAGCGTAAAGACTAGCGGGAAAACAGATACGCAGTATTTT. Translated, it gives CSVKTSGKTDTQYF.

V usage is TRBV15 and J usage is TRBJ1-2; TRBD1 agrees at 9 bases. The CDR3 runs 15 residues. V shed 0 bases and J 8 bases; nucleotides not matched to a gene: 7. CDR1 is LNHNV, CDR2 YYDKDF, per germline (reference sequence). Here the CDR3 DNA reads TGTGCCACCAGCAGAGATCTACAGGGGGCAGGAGGCTACACCTTC. Translation gives CATSRDLQGAGGYTF.

V usage is TRBV7-2 and J usage is TRBJ2-5; D uncertain. V lost 0 bases, J lost 4 bases, and 9 bases lay in between. The germline gives CDR1 SGHTA, CDR2 FQGNSA. The CDR3 sequence is 14 residues long. CDR3 sequence reads: CASSLAGMGETQYF. CDR3 coding DNA: TGTGCCAGCAGCTTAGCGGGGATGGGAGAGACCCAGTACTTC.

The chain combines TRBV4-2 with TRBJ1-4; D possibly corresponds to TRBD1 (6 bases). This CDR3 is 15 amino acids long. Trimming took 4 bases from V and 5 from J, leaving 14 bases between them. From germline, CDR1 is LGHNA and CDR2 YNFKEQ. The CDR3 reads CASSPSDRSNEKLFF. In DNA, the CDR3 is TGTGCCAGCAGCCCAAGCGACAGGTCAAATGAAAAACTGTTTTTT.

The chain uses TRBV5-1 and TRBJ2-4; the match to TRBD1 covers 10 bases. CDR1 and CDR2 (germline): SGHRS, YFSETQ. The CDR3 contains 13 residues. The ends lost 7 bases at V and 6 bases at J; junction bases unmatched: 4. The CDR3 nucleotides read TGCGCCAGCCAGCGGGACAGGGGAAACATTCAGTACTTC. It is translated as CASQRDRGNIQYF.

This sequence joins TRBV7-2 and TRBJ2-3; 8 bases match TRBD1. The ends lost 8 bases at V and 4 bases at J; junction bases unmatched: 14. CDR1 is SGHTA and CDR2 is FQGNSA in the germline V gene. The CDR3 length is 16 residues. CDR3: CASAPAFLTGADTQYF. The CDR3 nucleotides read TGTGCCAGCGCGCCAGCCTTCCTGACAGGGGCAGATACGCAGTATTTT.

This clone was detected once. The chain recombines TRBV11-3 with TRBJ2-1, with 11 bases that match TRBD2. The J segment lost 8 bases and the V segment lost 5 bases, leaving 17 bases of the junction unmatched. The CDR3 is 18 amino acids. Germline CDR1 reads SGHNT; CDR2 reads YENEEA. CDR3 residues: CASSRGWVSGRALDEQFF. Here the CDR3 DNA reads TGTGCCAGCAGCCGGGGGTGGGTTAGCGGGAGGGCCTTGGATGAGCAGTTCTTC. Full variable domain (missing parts from reference TRBV11-3 and TRBJ2-1): EAGVVQSPRYKIIEKKQPVAFWCNPISGHNTLYWYLQNLGQGPELLIRYENEEAVDDSQLPKDRFSAERLKGVDSTLKIQPAELGDSAVYLCASSRGWVSGRALDEQFFGPGTRLTVL.

This clone was seen once. Written as DNA, the CDR3 is TGCAGCGGGCGCGGGACCTACGAGCAGTACTTC. This codes for CSGRGTYEQYF. The rearrangement links TRBV29-1 to TRBJ2-7; tentatively, D is TRBD2 (6 bases). This CDR3 spans 11 amino acids. Germline V CDR1 and CDR2: SQVTM, ANQGSEA. Trimming took 7 bases from V and 2 from J, leaving 9 bases between them.

V and J are TRBV30 and TRBJ1-4, with D hard to call. Deletions cut 0 bases from V and 14 bases from J, with 13 bases between. Germline V lookup: CDR1 GTSNPN, CDR2 SVGIG (reference sequence). This CDR3 spans 12 amino acids. CDR3 loop: CAWSVGGGSLFF. The CDR3 DNA reads TGTGCCTGGAGTGTAGGAGGCGGGAGCCTGTTTTTT.

The V gene is TRBV18, the J gene TRBJ2-3; the D call may be TRBD1 or TRBD2 (5 bases each). CDR1 is KGHSH and CDR2 is LQKENI in the germline V gene. Trimming took 0 bases from V and 0 from J, leaving 19 bases between them. The CDR3 contains 19 residues. The CDR3 DNA reads as TGTGCCAGCTCACCACCCCGGGGTAGCCTAGGGGCTAGCACAGATACGCAGTATTTT. This codes for CASSPPRGSLGASTDTQYF.

J is TRBJ2-5 and V is TRBV5-8; 9 bases map to TRBD1. Germline V gene sequence: CDR1 SGHTS, CDR2 YDEGEE. The CDR3 consists of 15 residues. After removal of 2 bases from V and 5 bases from J, the junction contained 7 bases not matched to a gene. This CDR3 reads CASSLGDRGLETQYF. The CDR3, as DNA: TGTGCCAGCAGCTTAGGTGACAGGGGGTTGGAGACCCAGTACTTC.

The chain recombines TRBV28 with TRBJ2-2; 13 nucleotides line up with TRBD2. This CDR3 comprises 16 residues. Looked up from germline, CDR1 is MDHEN and CDR2 is SYDVKM. The junction had 5 bases not matched to a gene; V was cut back by 7 bases and J by 3 bases. The CDR3 is CASTSGLAGDTGELFF. Written as DNA, the CDR3 is TGTGCCAGCACCTCTGGACTAGCGGGAGACACCGGGGAGCTGTTTTTT. Together with reference TRBV28 and TRBJ2-2, the CDR3 gives the full variable domain: DVKVTQSSRYLVKRTGEKVFLECVQDMDHENMFWYRQDPGLGLRLIYFSYDVKMKEKGDIPEGYSVSREKKERFSLILESASTNQTSMYLCASTSGLAGDTGELFFGEGSRLTVL.

The chain has TRBV5-6 and TRBJ1-1, with TRBD1 matching 7 bases. CDR1 and CDR2 (germline): SGHDT, YYEEEE. This CDR3 spans 17 amino acids. The V gene end was trimmed by 2 bases and the J gene end by 0 bases; junction bases not matched to a gene: 10. CDR3 sequence: CASSFEGTALLNTEAFF. CDR3 nucleotides: TGTGCCAGCAGCTTCGAAGGGACAGCTTTATTGAACACTGAAGCTTTCTTT. Combining the CDR3 with reference TRBV5-6 and TRBJ1-1 gives the whole variable domain DAGVTQSPTHLIKTRGQQVTLRCSPKSGHDTVSWYQQALGQGPQFIFQYYEEEERQRGNFPDRFSGHQFPNYSSELNVNALLLGDSALYLCASSFEGTALLNTEAFFGQGTRLTVV.

The chain uses TRBV14 and TRBJ1-1; weak D call: TRBD1 (6 bases). Germline V lookup: CDR1 SGHDN, CDR2 FVKESK. Trimming removed 4 bases from V and 3 bases from J, with 9 bases in between. The CDR3 is 13 residues long. CDR3 DNA sequence: TGTGCCAGCAGCCTTCGGACAGACACTGAAGCTTTCTTT. This encodes CASSLRTDTEAFF.